Shown below are 11 T cell receptor beta chains from a single sample sequenced in a study of control samples from healthy donors and cancer patients. The table came from immunoSEQ multiplex PCR; TCRdb's copy has only in-frame clones and leaves some out. This table holds 120,000 to 150,000 clones, about 91% found once. The sequencing input was blood. The origin of the receptors is a man aged 25 to 45 in good health.

This chain connects TRBV27 to TRBJ2-1; the D call may be TRBD1 or TRBD2 (5 bases each). The germline gives CDR1 MNHEY, CDR2 SMNVEV (reference sequence). The V end was cut by 3 bases, the J end by 6 bases, with 12 bases between. This CDR3 is built from 14 residues. The chain's CDR3 is CASSLALGGNEQFF. CDR3 bases: TGTGCCAGCAGTTTGGCCCTTGGGGGCAATGAGCAGTTCTTC.

This clone has just one count. The V call is TRBV9, the J call TRBJ2-3; no clear D. The V gene's germline CDR1 is SGDLS and CDR2 YYNGEE. The CDR3 covers 12 residues. V dropped 1 base and J dropped 6 bases, with 6 bases sitting between them. CDR3 bases: TGTGCCAGCAGCGTAATCTCTGATACGCAGTATTTT. Amino acids: CASSVISDTQYF.

V and J are TRBV7-9 and TRBJ1-2, with 9 bases identical to TRBD1. The CDR3 spans 13 residues. Germline V CDR1 and CDR2: SEHNR, FQNEAQ (reference sequence). The trim removed 5 bases at V and 8 bases at J, leaving 6 bases unmatched. CDR3 DNA: TGTGCCAGCAGCCAGGGACAGGGCAGGGGCTACACCTTC. This gives the protein CASSQGQGRGYTF.

The V and J genes are TRBV30 and TRBJ2-2; 11 bases are a match to TRBD2. CDR1 is GTSNPN, CDR2 SVGIG, per germline (reference sequence). The CDR3 length is 15 residues. The V segment lost 7 bases and the J segment 1 base; nucleotides outside the gene matches: 5. CDR3 sequence (DNA): TGTGCCTACCAGGGACTAGCGGAGAACACCGGGGAGCTGTTTTTT. Translating it yields CAYQGLAENTGELFF.

The genes are TRBV6-1 and TRBJ2-4; perhaps TRBD2 as D (6 bases). CDR1 is MNHNS, CDR2 SASEGT, per germline. Trimming left V 0 bases short and J 4 bases short, with 13 bases between. The CDR3 is 16 amino acids. In nucleotides, the CDR3 is TGTGCCAGCAGTGAAGCGCTTTGGGGGGAGAAAAACATTCAGTACTTC. Protein: CASSEALWGEKNIQYF.

About this clone: The same CDR3 also results from other DNA sequences found in this sample. This chain uses TRBV29-1 with TRBJ1-1; no clear D gene. The CDR3 runs 13 residues. Germline CDR1 SQVTM, CDR2 ANQGSEA. The V end lost 4 bases, the J end lost 0 bases, and 9 bases lay between the germline ends. The CDR3 DNA is TGCAGCGTTGCAGGACGGATGAACACTGAAGCTTTCTTT. Translating it yields CSVAGRMNTEAFF.

The rearrangement uses TRBV9 and TRBJ2-1; D is unresolved. V lost 2 bases and J lost 4, with 7 bases in between. The length of the CDR3 is 13 residues. CDR1 and CDR2 from the germline V gene are SGDLS and YYNGEE. This CDR3 is CASSVKLYNEQFF. DNA of the CDR3: TGTGCCAGCAGCGTTAAACTATACAATGAGCAGTTCTTC.

The chain has TRBV12-5 and TRBJ2-6; D is possibly TRBD1 (5 bases). Trimming cost V 3 bases and J 4 bases, with 16 bases left between them. Germline assignment: CDR1 LGHNT and CDR2 FRNRAP. CDR3 length: 17 residues. The chain's CDR3 is CASGLTQAGEGANVLTF. CDR3 nucleotide sequence: TGTGCTAGTGGTTTAACACAGGCAGGAGAGGGGGCCAACGTCCTGACTTTC.

The chain links TRBV6-2 or TRBV6-3 to TRBJ1-2, with D tentatively TRBD1 (5 bases). The CDR3 length is 13 residues. CDR1 is MNHEY, CDR2 SVGEGT, per germline. The V and J ends lost 5 bases and 4 bases respectively, with 11 bases between them. The CDR3 DNA reads as TGTGCCAGCAGTCAGACAGTGAGCTATGGCTACACCTTC. Translation gives CASSQTVSYGYTF.

This chain joins TRBV19 and TRBJ1-1, with no clear D. Germline CDR1 reads LNHDA; CDR2 reads SQIVND (reference sequence). The CDR3 spans 14 residues. V lost 1 base, J lost 1 base, and 7 bases lay in between. The CDR3 region is CASSIVKGNTEAFF. The CDR3 DNA reads TGTGCCAGTAGTATAGTCAAGGGGAACACTGAAGCTTTCTTT.

The chain has TRBV11-2 and TRBJ1-3; D unclear. CDR1 is SGHAT and CDR2 is FQNNGV in the germline V gene. V lost 6 bases to trimming and J lost 1 base, with 10 bases between them. The CDR3 is 14 amino acids. The CDR3 region has the DNA TGTGCCAGCAGGTTTGAGGAGTCTGGAAACACCATATATTTT. Translation: CASRFEESGNTIYF.